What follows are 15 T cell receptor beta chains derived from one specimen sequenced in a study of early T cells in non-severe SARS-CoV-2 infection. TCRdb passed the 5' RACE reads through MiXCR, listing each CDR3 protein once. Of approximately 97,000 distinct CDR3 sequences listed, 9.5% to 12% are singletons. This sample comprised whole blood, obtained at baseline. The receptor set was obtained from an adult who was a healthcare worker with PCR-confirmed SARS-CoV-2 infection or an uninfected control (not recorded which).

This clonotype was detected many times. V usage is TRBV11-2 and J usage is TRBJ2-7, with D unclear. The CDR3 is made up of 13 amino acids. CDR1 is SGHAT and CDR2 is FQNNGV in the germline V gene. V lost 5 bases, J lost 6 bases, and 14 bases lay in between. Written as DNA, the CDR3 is TGTGCCAGCAGCCCGGTGGGGTACTCCGAGCAGTACTTC. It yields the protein CASSPVGYSEQYF.

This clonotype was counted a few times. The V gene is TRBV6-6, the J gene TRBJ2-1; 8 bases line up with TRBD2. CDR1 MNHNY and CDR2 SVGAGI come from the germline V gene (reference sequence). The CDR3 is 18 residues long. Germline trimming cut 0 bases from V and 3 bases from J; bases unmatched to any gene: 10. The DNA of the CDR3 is TGTGCCAGCAGTTACTCCCCCATAACTAGCGGAGTCTACAATGAGCAGTTCTTC. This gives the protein CASSYSPITSGVYNEQFF.

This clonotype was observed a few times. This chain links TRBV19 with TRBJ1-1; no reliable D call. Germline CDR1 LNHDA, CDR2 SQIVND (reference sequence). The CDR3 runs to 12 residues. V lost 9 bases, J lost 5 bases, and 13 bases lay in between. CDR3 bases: TGTGCCAGCCGTTCATGGGAGACTGAAGCTTTCTTT. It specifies CASRSWETEAFF.

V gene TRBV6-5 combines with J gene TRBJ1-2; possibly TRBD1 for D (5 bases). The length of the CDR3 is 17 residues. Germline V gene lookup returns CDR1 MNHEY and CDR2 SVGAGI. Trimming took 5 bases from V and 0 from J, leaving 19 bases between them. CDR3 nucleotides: TGTGCCAGCAGTCCATGGGACTTCACCGATACTAACTATGGCTACACCTTC. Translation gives CASSPWDFTDTNYGYTF.

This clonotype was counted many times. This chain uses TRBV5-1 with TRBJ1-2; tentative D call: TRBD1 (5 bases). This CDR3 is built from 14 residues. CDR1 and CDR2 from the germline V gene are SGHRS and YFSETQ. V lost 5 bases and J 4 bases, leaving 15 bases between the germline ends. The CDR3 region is CASRGDGSSYGYTF. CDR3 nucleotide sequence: TGCGCCAGCAGGGGGGACGGAAGTTCCTATGGCTACACCTTC.

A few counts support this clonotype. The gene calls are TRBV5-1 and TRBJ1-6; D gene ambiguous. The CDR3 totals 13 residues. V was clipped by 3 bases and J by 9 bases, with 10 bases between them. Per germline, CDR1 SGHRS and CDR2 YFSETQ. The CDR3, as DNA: TGCGCCAGCAGCTCCGGCGATGCTTCACCCCTCCACTTT. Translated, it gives CASSSGDASPLHF.

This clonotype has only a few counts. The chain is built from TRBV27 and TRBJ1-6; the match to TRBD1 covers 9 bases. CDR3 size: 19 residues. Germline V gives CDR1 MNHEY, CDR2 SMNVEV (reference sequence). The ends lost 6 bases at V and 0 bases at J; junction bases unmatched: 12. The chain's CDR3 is CASSSFNLQGASYNSPLHF. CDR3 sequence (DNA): TGTGCCAGCAGCTCATTTAATCTACAGGGGGCCTCCTATAATTCACCCCTCCACTTT.

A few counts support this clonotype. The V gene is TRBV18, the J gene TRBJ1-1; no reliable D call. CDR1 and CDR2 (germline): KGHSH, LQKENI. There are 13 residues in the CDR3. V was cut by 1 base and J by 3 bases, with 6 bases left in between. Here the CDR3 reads CASSPQSDTEAFF. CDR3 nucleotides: TGTGCCAGCTCACCACAGAGTGACACTGAAGCTTTCTTT.

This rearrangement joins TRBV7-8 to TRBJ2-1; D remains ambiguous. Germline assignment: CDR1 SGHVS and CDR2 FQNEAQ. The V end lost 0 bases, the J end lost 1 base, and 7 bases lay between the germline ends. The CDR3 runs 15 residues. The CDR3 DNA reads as TGTGCCAGCAGCTTAGCAAGCCGGTCCTACAATGAGCAGTTCTTC. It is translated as CASSLASRSYNEQFF.

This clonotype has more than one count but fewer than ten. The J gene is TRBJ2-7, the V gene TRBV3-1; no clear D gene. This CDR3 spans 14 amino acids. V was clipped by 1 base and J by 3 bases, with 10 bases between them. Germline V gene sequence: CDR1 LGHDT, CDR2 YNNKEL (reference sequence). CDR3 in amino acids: CASSQGLGIYEQYF. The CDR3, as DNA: TGTGCCAGCAGCCAAGGGTTGGGTATCTACGAGCAGTACTTC.

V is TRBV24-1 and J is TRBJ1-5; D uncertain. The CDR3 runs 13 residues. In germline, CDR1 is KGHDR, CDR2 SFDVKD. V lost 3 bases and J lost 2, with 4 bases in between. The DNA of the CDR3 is TGTGCCACCAGTGATGGGGGCAATCAGCCCCAGCATTTT. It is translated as CATSDGGNQPQHF.

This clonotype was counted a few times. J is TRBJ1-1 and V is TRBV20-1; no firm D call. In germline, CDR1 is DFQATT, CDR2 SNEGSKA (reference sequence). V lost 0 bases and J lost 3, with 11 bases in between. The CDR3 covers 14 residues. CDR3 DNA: TGCAGTGCTAGAGATCTAGGGAAGGACACTGAAGCTTTCTTT. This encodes CSARDLGKDTEAFF.

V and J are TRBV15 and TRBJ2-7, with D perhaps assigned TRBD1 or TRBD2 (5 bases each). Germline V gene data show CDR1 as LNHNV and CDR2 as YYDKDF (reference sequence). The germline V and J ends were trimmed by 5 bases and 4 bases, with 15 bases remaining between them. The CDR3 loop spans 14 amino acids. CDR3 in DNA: TGTGCCACCAGCCCGGGGACCCAGCCGTACGAGCAGTACTTC. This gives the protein CATSPGTQPYEQYF.

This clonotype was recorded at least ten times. CDR3 region: CASSLSGTLRNNEQFF. The CDR3 DNA reads as TGTGCCAGCAGTTTATCCGGGACTCTAAGGAACAATGAGCAGTTCTTC. J is TRBJ2-1 and V is TRBV27, with D possibly being TRBD2 (6 bases). CDR3 length: 16 residues. Germline V gene sequence: CDR1 MNHEY, CDR2 SMNVEV (reference sequence). Trimming left V 0 bases short and J 5 bases short, with 14 bases between.

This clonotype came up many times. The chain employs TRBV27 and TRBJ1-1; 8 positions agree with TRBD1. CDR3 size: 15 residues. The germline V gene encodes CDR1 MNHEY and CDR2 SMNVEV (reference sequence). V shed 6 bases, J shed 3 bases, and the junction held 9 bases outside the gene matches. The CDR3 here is CASRLNGQGYTEAFF. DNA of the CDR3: TGTGCCAGCAGGTTAAATGGACAGGGCTACACTGAAGCTTTCTTT.